The next 17 T cell receptor beta chains were all read from a single sample in a study of blood T cell repertoires in COVID-19. Some clones are missing from TCRdb's copy, which holds only in-frame ones; the method was immunoSEQ multiplex PCR. The profile covers some 9,000 clones, with about four fifths appearing a single time and 7% to 9% taken by the ten largest. Source material: peripheral blood. All receptors come from a man aged 65 to 85 with active COVID-19.

The J gene is TRBJ1-2, the V gene TRBV3-1 (or the pseudogene TRBV3-2); no clear D. The CDR3 is 14 amino acids. The ends were cut back, 5 bases at V and 1 base at J, with 11 bases in the middle. In germline, CDR1 is LGHDT, CDR2 YNNKEL (reference sequence). CDR3: CASSTNRDNYGYTF. The CDR3 DNA follows: TGTGCCAGCAGCACTAACCGGGATAACTATGGCTACACCTTC.

The chain joins TRBV6-5 to TRBJ1-3; D is undetermined. Germline values: CDR1 MNHEY, CDR2 SVGAGI. This CDR3 spans 14 amino acids. Trimming took off 7 bases at V and 4 bases at J, with 14 bases between the two ends. CDR3 DNA: TGTGCCAGCACCGATGGTAGGGAGGGAAACACCATATATTTT. Encoded protein: CASTDGREGNTIYF.

The sample holds one count of this clone. The V call is TRBV5-1, the J call TRBJ2-7; 9 bases match TRBD1. This CDR3 has 15 residues. Germline loops: CDR1 SGHRS, CDR2 YFSETQ. After removal of 2 bases from V and 5 bases from J, the junction contained 8 bases not matched to a gene. CDR3 coding DNA: TGCGCCAGCAGCTTAATACAGGGGGCGCGACACGAGCAGTACTTC. It codes for CASSLIQGARHEQYF.

This chain uses TRBV6-5 with TRBJ1-6, with D possibly TRBD1 on 6 matching bases. Germline V gene lookup returns CDR1 MNHEY and CDR2 SVGAGI. Trimming took 0 bases from V and 5 from J, leaving 11 bases between them. CDR3 length equals 16 residues. DNA of the CDR3: TGTGCCAGCAGTTACTCGCACAGGGCCAATAATTCACCCCTCCACTTT. Amino acid sequence: CASSYSHRANNSPLHF.

This clone was counted a single time. The chain is built from TRBV7-8 and TRBJ2-1; D is unclear. The CDR3 extends over 12 amino acids. The germline V gene has CDR1 SGHVS and CDR2 FQNEAQ. Trimming cost V 2 bases and J 6 bases, with 5 bases left between them. The CDR3 sequence is CASSLRFNEQFF. CDR3 nucleotides: TGTGCCAGCAGCTTACGTTTCAATGAGCAGTTCTTC. Complete variable domain (other parts from reference TRBV7-8 and TRBJ2-1): GAGVSQSPRYKVAKRGQDVALRCDPISGHVSLFWYQQALGQGPEFLTYFQNEAQLDKSGLPSDRFFAERPEGSVSTLKIQRTQQEDSAVYLCASSLRFNEQFFGPGTRLTVL.

CDR3 loop: CASNSRDRGGETQYF. CDR3 sequence (DNA): TGTGCCAGCAACAGCCGGGACAGGGGGGGAGAGACCCAGTACTTC. The chain employs TRBV2 and TRBJ2-5, with 11 nucleotides matching TRBD1. This CDR3 is 15 amino acids long. V shed 7 bases, J shed 4 bases, and the junction held 8 bases outside the gene matches. Per germline, CDR1 SNHLY and CDR2 FYNNEI.

V gene TRBV11-2 combines with J gene TRBJ2-1; TRBD2 matches 11 bases. Per the germline V gene, CDR1 is SGHAT and CDR2 is FQNNGV. V gave up 2 bases and J gave up 8 bases; unmatched junction bases: 5. This CDR3 is 15 amino acids long. Here the CDR3 DNA reads TGTGCCAGCAGCTTACGTACTAGCGGGAGCTATGAGCAGTTCTTC. Protein sequence: CASSLRTSGSYEQFF.

This clone was counted once. The chain joins TRBV4-2 to TRBJ1-6, with 9 bases fitting TRBD1. The CDR3 contains 17 residues. The junction had 11 bases not matched to a gene; V was cut back by 4 bases and J by 7 bases. Germline assignment: CDR1 LGHNA and CDR2 YNFKEQ. CDR3 nucleotides: TGTGCCAGCAGCCCTATTGATACCGGGACAGGGAATTCACCCCTCCACTTT. Encoded protein: CASSPIDTGTGNSPLHF.

This rearrangement joins TRBV7-2 to TRBJ2-7, with D perhaps TRBD1 (6 bases). Germline-derived CDR1 and CDR2 are SGHTA and FQGNSA. V dropped 5 bases and J dropped 3 bases, with 11 bases sitting between them. This CDR3 region has 13 residues. The DNA of the CDR3 is TGTGCCAGCAGCCAGGGGCCCGGCTACGAGCAGTACTTC. Translated, it gives CASSQGPGYEQYF.

This chain uses TRBV7-2 with TRBJ2-3; 13 bases are shared with TRBD2. The V segment lost 6 bases and the J segment 4 bases; nucleotides outside the gene matches: 7. In germline, CDR1 is SGHTA, CDR2 FQGNSA. The CDR3 is 16 residues long. The chain's CDR3 is CASSPGLAGAADTQYF. DNA for the CDR3: TGTGCCAGCAGTCCAGGACTAGCGGGAGCTGCAGATACGCAGTATTTT.

This sequence joins TRBV28 and TRBJ1-5; 7 bases fit TRBD1. J gave up 5 bases and V 8 bases, and 12 bases lay outside the gene matches. Germline lookup yields CDR1 MDHEN and CDR2 SYDVKM. The CDR3 loop spans 15 amino acids. The CDR3 nucleotides are TGTGCCAGCGATAAAATGCGGGACAGTTATCAGCCCCAGCATTTT. This gives the protein CASDKMRDSYQPQHF.

In DNA, the CDR3 is TGTGCCAGCAGTTTGGACAGAGATCAGCCCCAGCATTTT. Encoded protein: CASSLDRDQPQHF. The V and J genes are TRBV12-3 or TRBV12-4 and TRBJ1-5, with D tentatively TRBD1 (6 bases). Trimming took 3 bases from V and 5 from J, leaving 8 bases between them. This CDR3 comprises 13 residues.

The J gene is TRBJ2-5, the V gene TRBV9, with a weak D call TRBD1 (7 bases). The CDR3 is 16 residues long. CDR1 and CDR2 (germline): SGDLS, YYNGEE. With 0 bases removed from V and 5 bases from J, the gap between germline ends came to 17 bases. The DNA for the CDR3 is TGTGCCAGCAGCGTAGGAGGGGGCCTGGAGGGGGAGACCCAGTACTTC. Translated, it gives CASSVGGGLEGETQYF.

The V and J genes are TRBV28 and TRBJ1-2; D is possibly TRBD1 (5 bases). In germline, CDR1 is MDHEN, CDR2 SYDVKM. With 5 bases removed from V and 2 bases from J, the gap between germline ends came to 18 bases. This CDR3 region has 16 residues. CDR3 amino acids: CASSGAMGGENYGYTF. DNA of the CDR3: TGTGCCAGCAGTGGCGCAATGGGAGGGGAAAACTATGGCTACACCTTC.

In this sample, this clone turned up a few times. V usage is TRBV5-4 and J usage is TRBJ2-3; the D is unclear. The CDR3 runs to 15 residues. Per germline, CDR1 SGHNT and CDR2 YYREEE (reference sequence). V gave up 5 bases and J gave up 1 base, with 14 bases separating them. CDR3: CASRIAGPGTDTQYF. In DNA, the CDR3 is TGTGCCAGCAGGATCGCTGGGCCGGGCACAGATACGCAGTATTTT. Together with reference TRBV5-4 and TRBJ2-3, the CDR3 gives the full variable domain: ETGVTQSPTHLIKTRGQQVTLRCSSQSGHNTVSWYQQALGQGPQFIFQYYREEENGRGNFPPRFSGLQFPNYSSELNVNALELDDSALYLCASRIAGPGTDTQYFGPGTRLTVL.

The chain combines TRBV30 with TRBJ2-7; 11 nucleotides match TRBD1. The germline gives CDR1 GTSNPN, CDR2 SVGIG (reference sequence). The CDR3 covers 11 residues. The V and J ends lost 5 bases and 8 bases, in that order; junction bases with no gene match: 2. The CDR3 sequence is CAWGQGAQQYF. In DNA form, the CDR3 reads TGTGCCTGGGGACAGGGGGCCCAGCAGTACTTC.

The CDR3 DNA sequence: TGTGCTAGCCTCGCGTCGTCCTACAATGAGCAGTTCTTC. Protein sequence: CASLASSYNEQFF. The chain uses TRBV12-5 and TRBJ2-1, with D uncertain. CDR1 is LGHNT, CDR2 FRNRAP, per germline. V lost 9 bases, J lost 1 base, and 10 bases lay in between. The length of the CDR3 is 13 residues.